This T cell receptor beta chain was identified during a study of blood T cell repertoires in COVID-19 (dated by TCRdb to 2019 to 2021). Context from the whole study: The collaborator samples originated in the United States, Italy and Spain and spanned the acute and convalescent phases of COVID-19. The prospective study material was composed of cDNA or gDNA derived from T cells, B-cell-depleted T cells, or PBMCs. The dataset comprised deeply sampled blood TCRbeta repertoires from subjects exposed to, actively infected with, or recovered from COVID-19. A freely available public database, intended as a resource for researchers studying the immune response to SARS-CoV-2, is where the repertoires were released. Samples were obtained from the ongoing ImmuneRACE study (first 160 participants) and from 950 to 1,500 subjects provided by 6 global collaborators. Nearly every sample came with metadata listing a de-identified subject ID, COVID-19 status, age in years and sex. HLA class I and class II types, where available, came from metadata supplied by the sample provider rather than from assay-based typing. Study-wide findings and limitations: The quantity of clinical and demographic metadata differed by source and by participant and was supplied without curation.

About this clone itself: What this receptor recognizes is not known. No base-level quality is on record; no much larger clone is a single base apart.

Whole blood was collected in K2EDTA tubes by collaborating institutions according to the institutions' own protocols. For TCRbeta analysis, collaborators shipped samples in one of three forms: frozen whole blood, isolated PBMCs, or DNA extracted from either of those sample types. At the junction V is shortened by 0 bases and J by 3 bases, with 11 bases in between. The CDR3 sequence holds 15 residues, the cysteine and phenylalanine included. The DNA shown is the 45-base CDR3, in frame from base 1. In the germline V gene (reference sequence), CDR1 corresponds to SGHKS and CDR2 to YYEKEE. The immunoSEQ Assay, a bias-controlled multiplex PCR, was used to amplify TCRbeta CDR3 regions from genomic DNA. The authors' analysis ran thus. Within the assay, amplification of reference gene primers was used to estimate how many nucleated cells each sample contained. Sequence reads were collapsed and filtered to measure the absolute abundance of every unique TCRbeta CDR3 rearrangement. For each sample, productive Simpson clonality was calculated as the square root of Simpson's diversity index over productive rearrangements. TCRdb holds this immuneACCESS table with in-frame rearrangements only. Some clones are missing; in checked studies, unresolved V genes explain under half, and the rest has no known cause. V and J calls and clone size are those listed in that table; D and trimming were worked out from the DNA. This sample lists 200,000 to 250,000 clones; 88% were detected once. 1.4% to 1.5% of the sample is held by the ten biggest clonotypes.

This TCR was recovered from a man aged 18 to 30 with active or convalescent COVID-19. The sequenced sample consisted of peripheral blood. The chain uses TRBV5-5 and TRBJ2-3, with TRBD1 tentatively as D gene (5 bases match). The encoded CDR3 is CASSLDGRATDTQYF. The DNA reads TGTGCCAGCAGCTTGGACGGCAGGGCAACAGATACGCAGTATTTT.